One and the same sample provided the 10 T cell receptor beta chains below, sequenced in a study of technical replicates of blood from a few donors (dated 2017 in TCRdb). The library was generated by the immunoSEQ multiplex PCR assay. This is the immuneACCESS table as TCRdb keeps it, with only in-frame sequences that have V and J called. A part of the clones is gone; compared with another copy, unresolved V genes explain less than half, and the rest is unexplained. The sample table holds some 60,000 clones, of which roughly 89% were seen once. 4.5% to 5% of the sample belongs to the ten largest clones. The sample consisted of PBMCs. These receptors were obtained from a human donor in good health. Some clones in this sample may be carry-over from other donors' samples.

The V and J genes are TRBV7-2 and TRBJ1-2; 9 bases are shared with TRBD1. The length of the CDR3 is 14 residues. Germline V CDR1 and CDR2: SGHTA, FQGNSA. V shed 5 bases, J shed 7 bases, and the junction held 8 bases outside the gene matches. CDR3 DNA: TGTGCCAGCAGCCTAAAACAGGGGGCGAGTGGCTACACCTTC. The encoded protein is CASSLKQGASGYTF.

The chain joins TRBV7-8 to TRBJ2-3; 7 bases are a match to TRBD1. CDR1 and CDR2 from the germline V gene are SGHVS and FQNEAQ. After removal of 1 base from V and 0 bases from J, the junction contained 10 bases not matched to a gene. The CDR3 contains 18 residues. The CDR3 sequence is CASSLEDRLTPSTDTQYF. CDR3 coding DNA: TGTGCCAGCAGCTTAGAGGACAGGCTAACGCCTAGCACAGATACGCAGTATTTT.

The V and J genes are TRBV4-1 and TRBJ2-3, with 8 bases that match TRBD2. This CDR3 has 19 amino acids. Germline lookup yields CDR1 MGHRA and CDR2 YSYEKL. The ends lost 1 base at V and 1 base at J; junction bases unmatched: 13. DNA of the CDR3: TGCGCCAGCAGCCAAGGGAAAGGATCCGGGAGGGCCGGCACAGATACGCAGTATTTT. It translates to CASSQGKGSGRAGTDTQYF.

The chain employs TRBV5-1 and TRBJ2-5, with 12 positions matching TRBD1. The germline gives CDR1 SGHRS, CDR2 YFSETQ. The CDR3 loop spans 17 amino acids. V was clipped by 4 bases and J by 0 bases; unmatched bases: 7. The CDR3 is CASSKGQGAWYQETQYF. The DNA of the CDR3 is TGCGCCAGCAGCAAGGGACAGGGGGCGTGGTACCAAGAGACCCAGTACTTC.

This clone was detected only a few times. The V gene is TRBV5-6, the J gene TRBJ1-4, with TRBD1 identical over 7 bases. This CDR3 spans 13 amino acids. V shed 7 bases and J 8 bases; nucleotides not matched to a gene: 8. Germline values: CDR1 SGHDT, CDR2 YYEEEE. As DNA, the CDR3 is TGTGCCAGCTCGGACAGGTCATGGGAAAAACTGTTTTTT. Translated: CASSDRSWEKLFF.

This rearrangement joins TRBV14 to TRBJ1-1, with D perhaps matching TRBD1 (6 bases). Germline V CDR1 and CDR2: SGHDN, FVKESK. The CDR3 consists of 18 residues. V gave up 0 bases and J gave up 5 bases, with 22 bases separating them. The DNA for the CDR3 is TGTGCCAGCAGCCAAGAACCGTCTTTCTGGGGGCGAGAAACTGAAGCTTTCTTT. It is translated as CASSQEPSFWGRETEAFF.

The chain combines TRBV5-3 with TRBJ2-7; no reliable D call. TRBV5-3 is an ORF for which the function is uncertain. V lost 3 bases, J lost 4 bases, and 8 bases lay in between. The CDR3 is made up of 12 amino acids. CDR3 sequence (DNA): TGTGCCAGAAGCTCATCCCGGTACGAGCAGTACTTC. It yields the protein CARSSSRYEQYF.

This clone is a singleton in its sample. The rearrangement joins TRBV7-2 to TRBJ1-2; D gene uncertain. V lost 1 base and J 5 bases, leaving 11 bases between the germline ends. The CDR3 loop spans 14 amino acids. The V gene's germline CDR1 is SGHTA and CDR2 FQGNSA. The CDR3 sequence: CASSLGAVKYGYTF. The CDR3 bases are TGTGCCAGCAGCTTAGGGGCAGTGAAGTATGGCTACACCTTC.

The chain couples TRBV15 to TRBJ2-7; 10 bases are a match to TRBD2. Germline trimming cut 1 base from V and 4 bases from J; bases unmatched to any gene: 4. The germline CDR1 and CDR2 sequences are LNHNV and YYDKDF (reference sequence). There are 15 residues in the CDR3. CDR3 nucleotides: TGTGCCACCAGCAGAGTACTAGCGGGAATGTACGAGCAGTACTTC. Translating it yields CATSRVLAGMYEQYF.

V usage is TRBV7-9 and J usage is TRBJ1-3; D might be TRBD1 (6 bases). From germline, CDR1 is SEHNR and CDR2 FQNEAQ (reference sequence). CDR3 length: 12 residues. Trimming took off 4 bases at V and 6 bases at J, with 7 bases between the two ends. Here the CDR3 reads CASSWTENTIYF. CDR3 bases: TGTGCCAGCAGCTGGACAGAAAACACCATATATTTT. The entire variable domain, with the rest obtained from reference TRBV7-9 and TRBJ1-3, is as follows: DTGVSQNPRHKITKRGQNVTFRCDPISEHNRLYWYRQTLGQGPEFLTYFQNEAQLEKSRLLSDRFSAERPKGSFSTLEIQRTEQGDSAMYLCASSWTENTIYFGEGSWLTVV.